These 15 T cell receptor beta chains share one sample of origin, sequenced in a study of regulatory and conventional T cells in RAG deficiency. This table comes from immunoSEQ multiplex PCR, and its TCRdb copy is limited to in-frame clones, with some not included. The profile shows almost 550 clones, around 66% of them singletons. Sequencing was performed on CD8+ T cells sorted from blood. The receptor set was obtained from a human donor with RAG deficiency presenting as severe combined immunodeficiency.

V and J are TRBV25-1 and TRBJ1-1; a possible D gene is TRBD1 (6 bases). Trimming took 8 bases from V and 1 from J, leaving 11 bases between them. CDR3 length equals 13 residues. Germline V gene sequence: CDR1 MGHDK, CDR2 SYGVNS. This CDR3 is CASDGQTNTEAFF. As DNA, the CDR3 is TGTGCCAGCGATGGACAGACGAACACTGAAGCTTTCTTT. Combining the CDR3 with reference TRBV25-1 and TRBJ1-1 gives the whole variable domain EADIYQTPRYLVIGTGKKITLECSQTMGHDKMYWYQQDPGMELHLIHYSYGVNSTEKGDLSSESTVSRIRTEHFPLTLESARPSHTSQYLCASDGQTNTEAFFGQGTRLTVV.

The chain links TRBV28 to TRBJ1-2; D not resolved. V was trimmed by 5 bases and J by 4 bases, leaving 23 bases between them. The CDR3 runs to 17 residues. Germline CDR1 and CDR2: MDHEN and SYDVKM. CDR3 region: CASSERYPCRRTYGYTF. The CDR3 nucleotides read TGTGCCAGCAGTGAACGGTATCCTTGTCGAAGGACCTATGGCTACACCTTC.

The chain has TRBV6-6 and TRBJ1-5; D is unresolved. In germline, CDR1 is MNHNY, CDR2 SVGAGI (reference sequence). The ends were cut back, 7 bases at V and 0 bases at J, with 7 bases in the middle. There are 13 residues in the CDR3. In DNA, the CDR3 is TGTGCCAGCAAACACAATAGCAATCAGCCCCAGCATTTT. It is translated as CASKHNSNQPQHF.

V and J are TRBV30 and TRBJ2-7; 8 bases agree with TRBD1. This CDR3 spans 17 amino acids. Germline CDR1 is GTSNPN and CDR2 is SVGIG (reference sequence). The junction had 15 bases not matched to a gene; V was cut back by 0 bases and J by 5 bases. The CDR3 spells CAWSVPLDRVLIHEQYF. In DNA form, the CDR3 reads TGTGCCTGGAGTGTACCCCTGGACAGGGTGCTAATCCACGAGCAGTACTTC.

The rearrangement joins TRBV4-3 to TRBJ1-1; the D is unclear. Trimming took 6 bases from V and 0 from J, leaving 11 bases between them. Germline V gene data show CDR1 as LGHNA and CDR2 as YSLEER. The CDR3 sequence is 14 residues long. In nucleotides, the CDR3 is TGCGCCAGCAGTGTCGTGGTCATGAACACTGAAGCTTTCTTT. This gives the protein CASSVVVMNTEAFF.

A remark on this clone: Germline and junction disagree at one end, which may indicate a read error. The gene calls are TRBV4-1 and TRBJ2-7, with D tentatively TRBD1 or TRBD2 (5 bases each). This CDR3 has 12 residues. The germline gives CDR1 MGHRA, CDR2 YSYEKL. The CDR3 DNA sequence: TGCGCCAGCAGCGATACGCCCGGGGCAGCCACCTTC. Protein product: CASSDTPGAATF.

This clone was detected only a few times. J is TRBJ2-5 and V is TRBV7-3, with 8 bases matching TRBD2. Per the germline V gene, CDR1 is SGHTA and CDR2 is FQGTGA. V trimming: 4 bases; J trimming: 1 base; junction bases outside the gene matches: 2. The CDR3 spans 14 residues. The CDR3: CASSYGTSQETQYF. CDR3 nucleotide sequence: TGTGCCAGCAGCTATGGGACTAGCCAAGAGACCCAGTACTTC.

The chain joins TRBV7-9 to TRBJ1-2, with 7 positions matching TRBD1. The trim removed 0 bases at V and 4 bases at J, leaving 2 bases unmatched. Per the germline V gene, CDR1 is SEHNR and CDR2 is FQNEAQ (reference sequence). This CDR3 has 14 amino acids. The CDR3: CASSLADRVYGYTF. CDR3 nucleotides: TGTGCCAGCAGCTTAGCCGACAGGGTCTATGGCTACACCTTC.

The rearrangement links TRBV5-8 to TRBJ2-6; D gene uncertain. V was shortened by 7 bases and J by 5 bases, with 25 bases between the two germline ends. Looked up from germline, CDR1 is SGHTS and CDR2 is YDEGEE. The CDR3 has 18 amino acids. The CDR3 loop is CASWWNHPHKSRANVLTF. The CDR3 DNA reads as TGTGCCAGCTGGTGGAATCATCCACACAAAAGTCGGGCCAACGTCCTGACTTTC.

The chain couples TRBV28 to TRBJ1-6; D remains ambiguous. This CDR3 is built from 13 residues. Germline CDR1 is MDHEN and CDR2 is SYDVKM. The V end lost 10 bases, the J end lost 0 bases, and 7 bases lay between the germline ends. The CDR3 nucleotides read TGTGCCACTCAAGACTCCTATAATTCACCCCTCCACTTT. This translates into CATQDSYNSPLHF. The full variable domain, rest sourced from reference TRBV28 and TRBJ1-6, is DVKVTQSSRYLVKRTGEKVFLECVQDMDHENMFWYRQDPGLGLRLIYFSYDVKMKEKGDIPEGYSVSREKKERFSLILESASTNQTSMYLCATQDSYNSPLHFGNGTRLTVT.

The chain employs TRBV1 and TRBJ2-6. TRBV1 is termed a pseudogene. CDR3 length equals 18 residues. In nucleotides, the CDR3 is TGCACCAGCAGCAGCTTTGGTTTGTGCACAAAGCGGGCCAACGTCCTGACTTTC. Translation gives CTSSSFGLCTKRANVLTF.

In DNA, the CDR3 is TGTGCCAGCAGCGACAGGGGTGATGAAGCTTTCTTT. Protein product: CASSDRGDEAFF. The chain is built from TRBV9 and TRBJ1-1, with 7 bases identical to TRBD1. The CDR3 covers 12 residues. J gave up 7 bases and V 3 bases, and 3 bases lay outside the gene matches. Per germline, CDR1 SGDLS and CDR2 YYNGEE.

The chain couples TRBV6-9 to TRBJ2-7; the match to TRBD2 covers 13 bases. The J segment lost 3 bases and the V segment lost 7 bases, leaving 3 bases of the junction unmatched. This CDR3 has 14 amino acids. CDR1 and CDR2 from the germline V gene are MNHGY and SVAAGI. In nucleotides, the CDR3 is TGTGCCAGCACCTGGACTAGCGGGAGCTACGAGCAGTACTTC. It encodes CASTWTSGSYEQYF.

The chain employs TRBV6-1 and TRBJ2-7; 11 nucleotides align to TRBD1. The germline V gene has CDR1 MNHNS and CDR2 SASEGT. Trimming took 6 bases from V and 3 from J; bases not matched to a gene: 7. CDR3 length: 15 amino acids. This CDR3 reads CASSETGTGGYEQYF. CDR3 DNA sequence: TGTGCCAGCAGCGAAACCGGGACAGGGGGCTACGAGCAGTACTTC.

This chain uses TRBV5-3 with TRBJ1-2; D remains unclear. TRBV5-3 is an open reading frame whose function is uncertain. The ends were cut back, 5 bases at V and 4 bases at J, with 21 bases in the middle. This CDR3 is 16 amino acids long. The CDR3 nucleotides read TGTGCCAGAAGTAGCGCAGTGGTGAGAAAGATCTATGGCTACACCTTC. Protein product: CARSSAVVRKIYGYTF.